The following is a T cell receptor (beta chain) sequence with its context. Antigen unknown. This entry belongs to a study of Ad26.COV2.S vaccination and SARS-CoV-2 variants. Germline loops: CDR1 MNHEY, CDR2 SVGEGT. This CDR3 is built from 15 residues. V was cut by 2 bases and J by 0 bases, with 8 bases left in between. Sequenced by immunoSEQ multiplex PCR; TCRdb stores in-frame clones only, minus some. The table includes about 350,000 clones, around 89% detected once. Specified treatment: roughly 20 received Ad26.COV2.S at low or high dose, single or two shots; roughly 5 received placebo; per-sample allocation not given. Day 63 following the first vaccine or placebo injection was when the samples were taken. Study-wide findings and caveats: Vaccine recipients posted higher spike-specific TCR breadth than their placebo counterparts.

The sample in question was peripheral blood, obtained in a trial of Ad26.COV2.S vaccine versus placebo. This clonotype originated in a person aged 18 to 65 who received the Ad26.COV2.S COVID-19 vaccine or a placebo. This sequence joins TRBV6-2 or TRBV6-3 and TRBJ1-5, with no clear D. CDR3 in DNA: TGTGCCAGCAGTTACATCGCTTATAGCAATCAGCCCCAGCATTTT. Amino acids: CASSYIAYSNQPQHF.